One sample yielded the 25 T cell receptor beta chains listed below, sequenced in a study of blood T cell repertoires in COVID-19. This table comes from immunoSEQ multiplex PCR, and its TCRdb copy is limited to in-frame clones, with some not included. Altogether roughly 50,000 clones are present, 70% to 90% being singletons, with the ten largest covering over 4.5%. Sequencing used peripheral blood. These receptor sequences come from a woman aged 55-75 years with acute or convalescent COVID-19.

The gene calls are TRBV7-2 and TRBJ2-1, with 12 bases matching TRBD2. This CDR3 is built from 16 residues. After removal of 4 bases from V and 9 bases from J, the junction contained 10 bases not matched to a gene. Germline CDR1 SGHTA, CDR2 FQGNSA. The DNA of the CDR3 is TGTGCCAGCAGCTCCGGACTAGCGGGACCTTACGGTGAGCAGTTCTTC. Translating it yields CASSSGLAGPYGEQFF. Complete variable domain (other parts from reference TRBV7-2 and TRBJ2-1): GAGVSQSPSNKVTEKGKDVELRCDPISGHTALYWYRQSLGQGLEFLIYFQGNSAPDKSGLPSDRFSAERTGGSVSTLTIQRTQQEDSAVYLCASSSGLAGPYGEQFFGPGTRLTVL.

The chain carries TRBV7-2 and TRBJ1-3; D remains unclear. The CDR3 is 11 residues long. The ends were cut back, 3 bases at V and 7 bases at J, with 4 bases in the middle. Germline assignment: CDR1 SGHTA and CDR2 FQGNSA. CDR3 coding DNA: TGTGCCAGCAGCTTCGGTAACACCATATATTTT. It encodes CASSFGNTIYF.

V gene TRBV30 combines with J gene TRBJ2-7; 8 nucleotides line up with TRBD2. CDR1 is GTSNPN and CDR2 is SVGIG in the germline V gene (reference sequence). V lost 0 bases and J lost 3; bases outside the gene matches: 4. The CDR3 extends over 14 amino acids. Written as DNA, the CDR3 is TGTGCCTGGAGTGTTTCGGGACTAGGCTACGAGCAGTACTTC. Its translation: CAWSVSGLGYEQYF. The full variable domain, its missing parts supplied by reference TRBV30 and TRBJ2-7, is SQTIHQWPATLVQPVGSPLSLECTVEGTSNPNLYWYRQAAGRGLQLLFYSVGIGQISSEVPQNLSASRPQDRQFILSSKKLLLSDSGFYLCAWSVSGLGYEQYFGPGTRLTVT.

The chain carries TRBV30 and TRBJ1-5; a weak D match, TRBD1 (5 bases). The CDR3 length is 13 residues. V lost 6 bases to trimming and J lost 6 bases, with 15 bases between them. Germline CDR1 is GTSNPN and CDR2 is SVGIG (reference sequence). The CDR3 bases are TGTGCCTGCACGGACGGGGGAGGTCAGCCCCAGCATTTT. Protein product: CACTDGGGQPQHF.

This clone was found a few times. The V and J genes are TRBV5-1 and TRBJ1-6; D remains unclear. Trimming took 0 bases from V and 9 from J, leaving 13 bases between them. CDR1 is SGHRS and CDR2 is YFSETQ in the germline V gene. The CDR3 sequence is 15 residues long. The CDR3 DNA reads TGCGCCAGCAGCTTGGGACCGGGGAGGTCTTCACCCCTCCACTTT. Amino acids: CASSLGPGRSSPLHF. The variable domain in full, with the rest retrieved from reference TRBV5-1 and TRBJ1-6, is KAGVTQTPRYLIKTRGQQVTLSCSPISGHRSVSWYQQTPGQGLQFLFEYFSETQRNKGNFPGRFSGRQFSNSRSEMNVSTLELGDSALYLCASSLGPGRSSPLHFGNGTRLTVT.

This chain joins TRBV11-3 and TRBJ2-3, with a possible D match to TRBD2 (6 bases). Trimming stripped 5 bases from V and 4 bases from J, with 10 bases between. The CDR3 consists of 13 residues. Germline lookup yields CDR1 SGHNT and CDR2 YENEEA. The DNA of the CDR3 is TGTGCCAGCAGCCCCCGGGAGCCAGATACGCAGTATTTT. It specifies CASSPREPDTQYF.

In this sample, this clone turned up a few times. The J gene is TRBJ2-2, the V gene TRBV6-2 or TRBV6-3; 9 bases are a match to TRBD1. V was clipped by 0 bases and J by 5 bases; unmatched bases: 4. The CDR3 covers 16 residues. Germline-derived CDR1 and CDR2 are MNHEY and SVGEGT. In nucleotides, the CDR3 is TGTGCCAGCAGTTACTCTGGACAGGGGTGGACCGGGGAGCTGTTTTTT. Translating it yields CASSYSGQGWTGELFF.

This chain links TRBV19 with TRBJ2-7; D gene ambiguous. The CDR3 spans 13 residues. V was trimmed by 1 base and J by 6 bases, leaving 10 bases between them. The germline V gene has CDR1 LNHDA and CDR2 SQIVND (reference sequence). The CDR3 sequence is CASSIAYSSEQYF. CDR3 nucleotides: TGTGCCAGTAGTATAGCGTACAGTAGCGAGCAGTACTTC.

This chain uses TRBV11-2 with TRBJ2-2; TRBD2 agrees at 8 bases. The length of the CDR3 is 15 residues. Germline V gene data show CDR1 as SGHAT and CDR2 as FQNNGV. Trimming removed 7 bases from V and 5 bases from J; junction bases left unmatched: 9. CDR3 in amino acids: CASTRRGESTGELFF. Written as DNA, the CDR3 is TGTGCCAGCACCCGGCGGGGGGAGTCGACCGGGGAGCTGTTTTTT.

The chain is built from TRBV4-2 and TRBJ2-5; 10 bases line up with TRBD2. V gave up 1 base and J gave up 4 bases; unmatched junction bases: 9. From germline, CDR1 is LGHNA and CDR2 YNFKEQ. The length of the CDR3 is 17 residues. The CDR3 DNA reads as TGTGCCAGCAGCCAAGGAACTAGCGGGGATCCGGTAGAGACCCAGTACTTC. Protein sequence: CASSQGTSGDPVETQYF.

The rearrangement joins TRBV18 to TRBJ1-1; D is undetermined. Deletions cut 3 bases from V and 1 base from J, with 12 bases between. Germline lookup yields CDR1 KGHSH and CDR2 LQKENI. The CDR3 consists of 15 residues. CDR3 sequence (DNA): TGTGCCAGCTCACCGTTCGGGTCAGAGAACACTGAAGCTTTCTTT. It translates to CASSPFGSENTEAFF.

This chain uses TRBV9 with TRBJ1-2; D may be TRBD1 (6 bases). Germline V CDR1 and CDR2: SGDLS, YYNGEE. V was shortened by 4 bases and J by 3 bases, with 16 bases between the two germline ends. The CDR3 is 15 amino acids. The CDR3 nucleotides are TGTGCCAGCAGCCCGGGCCCGGACAGAGACTATGGCTACACCTTC. It yields the protein CASSPGPDRDYGYTF.

The chain links TRBV7-3 to TRBJ2-2; 7 bases align to TRBD2. The J segment lost 4 bases and the V segment lost 1 base, leaving 6 bases of the junction unmatched. This CDR3 is 16 amino acids long. Germline V gives CDR1 SGHTA, CDR2 FQGTGA. CDR3: CASSLNPGRATGELFF. CDR3 coding DNA: TGTGCCAGCAGCTTAAATCCAGGGAGGGCCACCGGGGAGCTGTTTTTT.

This clone was picked up one time. The chain combines TRBV27 with TRBJ2-7, with no clear D. The length of the CDR3 is 12 residues. Trimming left V 3 bases short and J 3 bases short, with 6 bases between. Germline V gene lookup returns CDR1 MNHEY and CDR2 SMNVEV (reference sequence). CDR3 sequence (DNA): TGTGCCAGCAGTTTTTCGGGCTACGAGCAGTACTTC. Translating it yields CASSFSGYEQYF.

The chain is built from TRBV11-2 and TRBJ2-7, with 7 bases identical to TRBD1. Trimming cost V 5 bases and J 6 bases; bases outside gene matches: 7. This CDR3 spans 13 amino acids. Per germline, CDR1 SGHAT and CDR2 FQNNGV. CDR3 in DNA: TGTGCCAGCAGCCGCATAGGGGGCAGCGAGCAGTACTTC. Protein product: CASSRIGGSEQYF.

V gene TRBV7-9 combines with J gene TRBJ2-2; maybe TRBD2 (6 bases). Germline V gene sequence: CDR1 SEHNR, CDR2 FQNEAQ (reference sequence). Trimming took 6 bases from V and 7 from J, leaving 12 bases between them. This CDR3 comprises 13 residues. The CDR3 spells CASRRLEGGELFF. The CDR3, as DNA: TGTGCCAGCAGAAGACTAGAGGGCGGGGAGCTGTTTTTT. The full variable domain, with the rest looked up from reference TRBV7-9 and TRBJ2-2, is DTGVSQNPRHKITKRGQNVTFRCDPISEHNRLYWYRQTLGQGPEFLTYFQNEAQLEKSRLLSDRFSAERPKGSFSTLEIQRTEQGDSAMYLCASRRLEGGELFFGEGSRLTVL.

V usage is TRBV5-1 and J usage is TRBJ1-6; tentatively, D is TRBD1 (5 bases). This CDR3 region has 14 residues. V lost 3 bases and J lost 6, with 10 bases in between. Germline V gene lookup returns CDR1 SGHRS and CDR2 YFSETQ. CDR3 sequence: CASSSGTTNSPLHF. The CDR3 nucleotides are TGCGCCAGCAGCTCCGGGACTACTAATTCACCCCTCCACTTT.

The rearrangement uses TRBV3-1 (or the pseudogene TRBV3-2) and TRBJ2-1, with D perhaps matching TRBD1 (6 bases). The germline gives CDR1 LGHDT, CDR2 YNNKEL (reference sequence). CDR3 length: 14 amino acids. Between the trimmed V and J ends, which lost 2 bases and 5 bases, there was a span of 10 bases. CDR3 sequence reads: CASSQRGTDNEQFF. The DNA of the CDR3 is TGTGCCAGCAGCCAAAGGGGGACCGACAATGAGCAGTTCTTC.

This clone has just one count. The chain links TRBV11-2 to TRBJ2-1, with 15 bases matching TRBD2. Germline V gives CDR1 SGHAT, CDR2 FQNNGV. The CDR3 is made up of 17 amino acids. V was pared by 3 bases and J by 4 bases, with 4 bases of the junction left unmatched. The CDR3 loop is CASSLRTSGGGYNEQFF. CDR3 nucleotides: TGTGCCAGCAGCTTGCGGACTAGCGGGGGGGGATACAATGAGCAGTTCTTC.

The rearrangement links TRBV12-5 to TRBJ2-2, with 11 bases identical to TRBD1. The CDR3 length is 16 residues. The V and J ends lost 6 bases and 8 bases, in that order; junction bases with no gene match: 11. Germline V CDR1 and CDR2: LGHNT, FRNRAP. The CDR3: CASGHGRDRGSGELFF. In nucleotides, the CDR3 is TGTGCTAGTGGCCATGGTCGGGACAGGGGGTCTGGGGAGCTGTTTTTT.

The V gene is TRBV7-8, the J gene TRBJ1-1; tentatively, D is TRBD1 (6 bases). Between the trimmed V and J ends, which lost 3 bases and 3 bases, there was a span of 8 bases. The CDR3 length is 13 residues. Germline CDR1 SGHVS, CDR2 FQNEAQ. The CDR3 coding sequence is TGTGCCAGCAGCTTTTCAGGGGACACTGAAGCTTTCTTT. Protein: CASSFSGDTEAFF.

The chain carries TRBV16 and TRBJ1-5, with D perhaps TRBD1 (5 bases). This CDR3 spans 12 amino acids. The germline CDR1 and CDR2 sequences are KGHSY and FQNENV. Deletions cut 3 bases from V and 6 bases from J, with 6 bases between. CDR3 bases: TGTGCCAGCAGCCAGGGGCTTCAGCCCCAGCATTTT. Translated, it gives CASSQGLQPQHF.

The rearrangement uses TRBV27 and TRBJ2-6, with TRBD1 matching over 8 bases. Per the germline V gene, CDR1 is MNHEY and CDR2 is SMNVEV (reference sequence). The CDR3 has 20 amino acids. Germline trimming cut 2 bases from V and 0 bases from J; bases unmatched to any gene: 12. Here the CDR3 reads CASSLRGRQGPSSGANVLTF. The CDR3 DNA follows: TGTGCCAGCAGTTTAAGGGGACGACAGGGGCCCTCCTCTGGGGCCAACGTCCTGACTTTC.

Only one count was recorded for this clone. The chain employs TRBV3-1 (or the pseudogene TRBV3-2) and TRBJ2-1; 8 bases align to TRBD1. The CDR3 sequence is 16 residues long. The junction had 3 bases not matched to a gene; V was cut back by 1 base and J by 1 base. The V gene's germline CDR1 is LGHDT and CDR2 YNNKEL (reference sequence). The CDR3 protein is CASSQARTGSYNEQFF. CDR3 sequence (DNA): TGTGCCAGCAGCCAAGCCCGGACAGGGTCCTACAATGAGCAGTTCTTC.

The V and J genes are TRBV5-4 and TRBJ2-2; weak D call: TRBD1 (6 bases). CDR1 SGHNT and CDR2 YYREEE come from the germline V gene (reference sequence). CDR3 length: 15 residues. V was trimmed by 3 bases and J by 7 bases, leaving 16 bases between them. The CDR3 bases are TGTGCCAGCAGCTGGGCCGGGACACAATTCGGGGAGCTGTTTTTT. Its protein product is CASSWAGTQFGELFF.